Included here is one TCR beta chain sequence, with context. Original handling: Amplification with reference gene primers provided the estimates of nucleated cell counts. Only in-frame clones appear in the TCRdb table, and some are missing; sequencing was by immunoSEQ multiplex PCR. For V, J and clone size, that table is used; D and trimming come from the DNA. This sample yields 60,000 to 90,000 clones, of which around 90% are seen a single time; about 0.83% belongs to the top ten. These data originate in a study of blood T cell repertoires in COVID-19. For the study at large: In each case, the material was cDNA or gDNA derived from T cells, B-cell-depleted T cells, or PBMCs.

The germline CDR1 and CDR2 sequences are SGHAT and FQNNGV. The CDR3 loop spans 17 amino acids. Trimming at V came to 1 base and at J to 1 base, leaving 6 bases not matched to a gene. The TCR originated in a woman of 80 years or more with acute or convalescent COVID-19. The V and J genes are TRBV11-2 and TRBJ2-2; 7 positions match TRBD2. Sequencing used peripheral blood. The CDR3 DNA is TGTGCCAGCAGCTTAGGTTTTCTAGCGGAGAACACCGGGGAGCTGTTTTTT. This sequence encodes CASSLGFLAENTGELFF.